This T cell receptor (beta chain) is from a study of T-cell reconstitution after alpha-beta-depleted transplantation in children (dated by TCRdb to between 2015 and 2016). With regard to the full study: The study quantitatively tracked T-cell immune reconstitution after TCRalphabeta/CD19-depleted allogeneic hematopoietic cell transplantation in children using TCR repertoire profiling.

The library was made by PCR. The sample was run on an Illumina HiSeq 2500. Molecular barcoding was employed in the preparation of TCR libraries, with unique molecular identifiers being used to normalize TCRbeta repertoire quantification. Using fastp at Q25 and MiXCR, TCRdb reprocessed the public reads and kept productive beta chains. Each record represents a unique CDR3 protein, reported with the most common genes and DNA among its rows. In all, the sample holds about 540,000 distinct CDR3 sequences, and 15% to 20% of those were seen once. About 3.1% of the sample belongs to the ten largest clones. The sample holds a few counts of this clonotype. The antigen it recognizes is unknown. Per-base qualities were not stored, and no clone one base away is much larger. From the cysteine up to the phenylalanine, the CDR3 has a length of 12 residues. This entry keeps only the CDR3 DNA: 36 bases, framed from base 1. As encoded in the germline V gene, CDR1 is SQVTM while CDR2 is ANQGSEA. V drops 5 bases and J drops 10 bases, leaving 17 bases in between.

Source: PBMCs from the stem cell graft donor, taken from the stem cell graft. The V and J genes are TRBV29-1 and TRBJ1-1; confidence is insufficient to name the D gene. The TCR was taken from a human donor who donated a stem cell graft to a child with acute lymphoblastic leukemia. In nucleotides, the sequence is TGCAGCGTTCCCCTGAAGGATGTAGGAGCTTTCTTT. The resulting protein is CSVPLKDVGAFF.